The 31 T cell receptor beta chains below come from one sample, sequenced in a study of cytomegalovirus exposure and HLA in healthy donors (dated by TCRdb to 2015 to 2018). The library relied on the immunoSEQ multiplex PCR assay. The multiplex PCR relied on a mix of 60 forward primers for TCR Vbeta segments and 13 reverse primers for TCR Jbeta segments. TCRdb stores this immuneACCESS table with in-frame sequences only. Part of the clones is absent; in the studies checked, under half of the shortfall reflects unresolved V genes, and no reason is known for the rest. The sample yields about 110,000 clones; approximately 85% were counted once. Roughly 1.5% of the sample is held by the ten biggest clonotypes. Sequencing was done on a sample of PBMCs. These receptors were obtained from a man aged 45-65 years in good health and CMV-seronegative.

The rearrangement uses TRBV19 and TRBJ1-5; D gene ambiguous. The CDR3 length is 12 residues. The ends were cut back, 3 bases at V and 7 bases at J, with 7 bases in the middle. The V gene's germline CDR1 is LNHDA and CDR2 SQIVND (reference sequence). The CDR3 loop reads CASSITRQPQHF. As DNA, the CDR3 is TGTGCCAGTAGTATTACGCGACAGCCCCAGCATTTT.

The rearrangement uses TRBV5-4 and TRBJ1-4, with D maybe TRBD1 (5 bases). V lost 2 bases to trimming and J lost 6 bases, with 11 bases between them. The CDR3 length is 14 residues. The germline gives CDR1 SGHNT, CDR2 YYREEE (reference sequence). Here the CDR3 reads CASSLPGKDEKLFF. The CDR3 DNA reads as TGTGCCAGCAGCTTACCAGGGAAGGATGAAAAACTGTTTTTT.

This chain links TRBV28 with TRBJ1-5; D is unresolved. The CDR3 has 15 amino acids. V dropped 10 bases and J dropped 2 bases, with 18 bases sitting between them. From germline, CDR1 is MDHEN and CDR2 SYDVKM. The CDR3 region has the DNA TGTGCCACTTCCCTTCTTTTGGAGGGCAATCAGCCCCAGCATTTT. Its translation: CATSLLLEGNQPQHF.

The chain has TRBV19 and TRBJ1-6; TRBD1 is a possible D gene (5 bases). The V gene lost 5 bases and the J gene lost 7 bases, with 15 bases spanning the gap. There are 15 residues in the CDR3. Germline values: CDR1 LNHDA, CDR2 SQIVND (reference sequence). Here the CDR3 reads CASSETGLVNSPLHF. CDR3 DNA sequence: TGTGCCAGTAGTGAAACGGGACTCGTGAATTCACCCCTCCACTTT.

The chain uses TRBV10-2 and TRBJ2-5; TRBD2 matches 12 bases. This CDR3 comprises 17 residues. The trim removed 7 bases at V and 3 bases at J, leaving 12 bases unmatched. CDR1 is WSHSY and CDR2 is SAAADI in the germline V gene. The CDR3 loop reads CASTQLAGGSTEETQYF. In nucleotides, the CDR3 is TGCGCCAGCACCCAACTAGCGGGGGGCTCTACAGAAGAGACCCAGTACTTC.

This clone was seen a few times. This chain joins TRBV5-1 and TRBJ1-1; a weak D match, TRBD1 (6 bases). The germline V gene encodes CDR1 SGHRS and CDR2 YFSETQ. This CDR3 is 13 amino acids long. The germline V and J ends were trimmed by 4 bases and 10 bases, with 17 bases remaining between them. This CDR3 reads CASSGRTGRTAFF. DNA of the CDR3: TGCGCCAGCAGCGGACGAACAGGGAGAACAGCTTTCTTT. Together with reference TRBV5-1 and TRBJ1-1, the CDR3 gives the full variable domain: KAGVTQTPRYLIKTRGQQVTLSCSPISGHRSVSWYQQTPGQGLQFLFEYFSETQRNKGNFPGRFSGRQFSNSRSEMNVSTLELGDSALYLCASSGRTGRTAFFGQGTRLTVV.

The chain links TRBV2 to TRBJ1-4, with 8 bases lining up with TRBD1. The germline CDR1 and CDR2 sequences are SNHLY and FYNNEI. After removal of 6 bases from V and 3 bases from J, the junction contained 6 bases not matched to a gene. The CDR3 spans 15 residues. The CDR3 region has the DNA TGTGCCAGCAGAGCCAGGGGGCCAGCTAATGAAAAACTGTTTTTT. Translating it yields CASRARGPANEKLFF.

The chain has TRBV4-3 and TRBJ2-2, with D tentatively TRBD1 (6 bases). From germline, CDR1 is LGHNA and CDR2 YSLEER. The CDR3 extends over 20 amino acids. Between the trimmed V and J ends, which lost 0 bases and 0 bases, there was a span of 20 bases. The CDR3 loop is CASSQDSTGRTNTNTGELFF. DNA of the CDR3: TGCGCCAGCAGCCAAGATAGTACAGGGCGCACTAATACGAACACCGGGGAGCTGTTTTTT.

J is TRBJ2-5 and V is TRBV4-1, with 14 bases matching TRBD2. This CDR3 region has 18 residues. The V and J ends lost 3 bases and 2 bases, in that order; junction bases with no gene match: 8. Germline CDR1 MGHRA, CDR2 YSYEKL. The DNA for the CDR3 is TGCGCCAGCAGCCACGCCGGACTAGCGGGGGGAGGACAAGAGACCCAGTACTTC. It translates to CASSHAGLAGGGQETQYF.

In its sample, this clone was seen once. V is TRBV2 and J is TRBJ1-2; D not resolved. V was cut by 5 bases and J by 1 base, with 8 bases left in between. The germline gives CDR1 SNHLY, CDR2 FYNNEI. CDR3 length: 13 amino acids. CDR3 sequence (DNA): TGTGCCAGCAGTTACGGGAATAACTATGGCTACACCTTC. Translated, it gives CASSYGNNYGYTF.

This clone has just one count. The CDR3 here is CASSIRGAMETQYF. CDR3 in DNA: TGTGCCAGTAGTATTCGGGGGGCAATGGAGACCCAGTACTTC. The chain has TRBV19 and TRBJ2-5; TRBD2 is a possible D gene (7 bases). Germline CDR1 is LNHDA and CDR2 is SQIVND (reference sequence). V was pared by 3 bases and J by 5 bases, with 13 bases between. This CDR3 spans 14 amino acids.

This clone was picked up a small number of times. The chain carries TRBV19 and TRBJ1-2, with unresolved D. With 2 bases removed from V and 6 bases from J, the gap between germline ends came to 16 bases. This CDR3 spans 15 amino acids. Germline CDR1 is LNHDA and CDR2 is SQIVND (reference sequence). CDR3 coding DNA: TGTGCCAGTAGTATAAAGTCGGGAATTTGGGATGGCTACACCTTC. As protein: CASSIKSGIWDGYTF.

V usage is TRBV5-1 and J usage is TRBJ2-7; 9 bases align to TRBD1. The CDR3 spans 13 residues. V shed 4 bases and J 5 bases; nucleotides not matched to a gene: 4. Germline CDR1 is SGHRS and CDR2 is YFSETQ. The CDR3 spells CASSQTGGHEQYF. The CDR3 coding sequence is TGCGCCAGCAGCCAGACAGGGGGTCACGAGCAGTACTTC.

The genes are TRBV10-3 and TRBJ1-1; no clear D gene. V was clipped by 8 bases and J by 8 bases, with 18 bases between them. Germline CDR1 and CDR2: ENHRY and SYGVKD. CDR3 length: 13 residues. The CDR3 DNA follows: TGTGCCATCTCTTCGGCGGCACTATTGGAAGCTTTCTTT. This translates into CAISSAALLEAFF.

V usage is TRBV2 and J usage is TRBJ2-5; no clear D gene. Looked up from germline, CDR1 is SNHLY and CDR2 is FYNNEI. V lost 2 bases to trimming and J lost 2 bases, with 9 bases between them. This CDR3 contains 14 residues. The CDR3, as DNA: TGTGCCAGCAGTGAATTCGGTTTTCAAGAGACCCAGTACTTC. This codes for CASSEFGFQETQYF.

This clone was counted a single time. The V gene is TRBV11-2, the J gene TRBJ2-2; D possibly corresponds to TRBD1 (6 bases). Germline CDR1 SGHAT, CDR2 FQNNGV. The V end was cut by 7 bases, the J end by 6 bases, with 12 bases between. The CDR3 extends over 13 amino acids. This CDR3 reads CASNTGFAGELFF. The CDR3 nucleotides read TGTGCCAGCAACACAGGGTTCGCCGGGGAGCTGTTTTTT.

V usage is TRBV10-2 and J usage is TRBJ1-1, with 9 bases aligning to TRBD1. V shed 6 bases and J 4 bases; nucleotides not matched to a gene: 6. Germline CDR1 is WSHSY and CDR2 is SAAADI. This CDR3 has 14 residues. CDR3 sequence: CASSQTGGRTEAFF. DNA for the CDR3: TGCGCCAGCAGCCAAACAGGGGGCCGCACTGAAGCTTTCTTT.

The chain combines TRBV5-1 with TRBJ2-1, with D maybe TRBD1 (6 bases). Trimming pared 4 bases from V and 7 bases from J, leaving 12 bases between. CDR1 SGHRS and CDR2 YFSETQ come from the germline V gene. The CDR3 runs 13 residues. The CDR3 DNA reads TGCGCCAGCAGCCGTCCAGGGGTGAATGAGCAGTTCTTC. This sequence encodes CASSRPGVNEQFF.

This chain links TRBV6-5 with TRBJ2-7; TRBD2 aligns across 8 bases. The CDR3 has 14 residues. The trim removed 5 bases at V and 7 bases at J, leaving 10 bases unmatched. Per the germline V gene, CDR1 is MNHEY and CDR2 is SVGAGI. CDR3 sequence reads: CASSRSGGSWEQYF. The CDR3 DNA reads TGTGCCAGCAGTCGAAGCGGGGGCTCTTGGGAGCAGTACTTC.

The V gene is TRBV6-1, the J gene TRBJ1-3; 7 nucleotides align to TRBD1. The V and J ends lost 4 bases and 2 bases, in that order; junction bases with no gene match: 8. Germline V gene sequence: CDR1 MNHNS, CDR2 SASEGT. The CDR3 covers 16 residues. The CDR3: CASSGFEGTAGNTIYF. As DNA, the CDR3 is TGTGCCAGCAGTGGATTCGAGGGGACAGCTGGAAACACCATATATTTT.

The rearrangement links TRBV6-4 to TRBJ1-2; the D is unclear. There are 15 residues in the CDR3. Germline CDR1 reads MRHNA; CDR2 reads SNTAGT. V was trimmed by 1 base and J by 5 bases, leaving 14 bases between them. CDR3 region: CASSDWSTNPYGYTF. CDR3 bases: TGTGCCAGCAGTGACTGGAGCACGAACCCGTATGGCTACACCTTC.

V and J are TRBV10-1 and TRBJ1-1; 9 nucleotides agree with TRBD1. Unmatched junction bases numbered 2, after V lost 3 bases and J lost 3 bases. The CDR3 contains 14 residues. The germline CDR1 and CDR2 sequences are WNHNN and SYGVQD (reference sequence). Here the CDR3 reads CASSEGQGYTEAFF. The CDR3 region has the DNA TGCGCCAGCAGTGAAGGACAGGGGTACACTGAAGCTTTCTTT.

The V gene is TRBV30, the J gene TRBJ2-7; D is perhaps TRBD1 (5 bases). The CDR3 is 11 amino acids. Germline V gene lookup returns CDR1 GTSNPN and CDR2 SVGIG (reference sequence). The V end was cut by 4 bases, the J end by 7 bases, with 11 bases between. CDR3 protein: CAWKKGWEQYF. In DNA, the CDR3 is TGTGCCTGGAAGAAGGGGTGGGAGCAGTACTTC.

V usage is TRBV5-1 and J usage is TRBJ2-5, with a possible D match to TRBD1 (7 bases). V was shortened by 0 bases and J by 4 bases, with 13 bases between the two germline ends. The CDR3 is made up of 15 amino acids. Germline V lookup: CDR1 SGHRS, CDR2 YFSETQ. CDR3 DNA sequence: TGCGCCAGCAGCTTGGAGACAGGGAGGTTAGAGACCCAGTACTTC. It codes for CASSLETGRLETQYF. Full variable domain (rest looked up from reference TRBV5-1 and TRBJ2-5): KAGVTQTPRYLIKTRGQQVTLSCSPISGHRSVSWYQQTPGQGLQFLFEYFSETQRNKGNFPGRFSGRQFSNSRSEMNVSTLELGDSALYLCASSLETGRLETQYFGPGTRLLVL.

The V call is TRBV7-3, the J call TRBJ2-3; TRBD2 agrees at 7 bases. With V trimmed by 5 bases and J by 3 bases, 5 bases remained unmatched. This CDR3 has 14 amino acids. Germline lookup yields CDR1 SGHTA and CDR2 FQGTGA. The CDR3 DNA is TGTGCCAGCAGCCCCGGACTAGGAACAGATACGCAGTATTTT. This sequence encodes CASSPGLGTDTQYF.

V usage is TRBV27 and J usage is TRBJ2-1, with 9 nucleotides matching TRBD1. From germline, CDR1 is MNHEY and CDR2 SMNVEV (reference sequence). Trimming at V came to 10 bases and at J to 5 bases, leaving 6 bases not matched to a gene. CDR3 length: 13 residues. The CDR3 bases are TGTGCCACTCGGAACAGGGGGCACAATGAGCAGTTCTTC. Encoded protein: CATRNRGHNEQFF.

The chain has TRBV5-1 and TRBJ1-5, with D unclear. This CDR3 region has 14 residues. Trimming left V 0 bases short and J 5 bases short, with 9 bases between. Germline loops: CDR1 SGHRS, CDR2 YFSETQ. This CDR3 reads CASSLGFSDQPQHF. The DNA for the CDR3 is TGCGCCAGCAGCTTGGGGTTTTCGGATCAGCCCCAGCATTTT.

The gene calls are TRBV5-1 and TRBJ1-1; D ambiguous. Trimming took off 2 bases at V and 5 bases at J, with 13 bases between the two ends. The CDR3 is 14 amino acids. Germline V gene data show CDR1 as SGHRS and CDR2 as YFSETQ. The CDR3 nucleotides read TGCGCCAGCAGCTTATTTCCGGGGAGTACTGAAGCTTTCTTT. It specifies CASSLFPGSTEAFF.

This chain joins TRBV10-1 and TRBJ1-4, with a possible D match to TRBD1 (5 bases). The CDR3 is made up of 17 amino acids. V lost 11 bases, J lost 0 bases, and 22 bases lay in between. CDR1 and CDR2 (germline): WNHNN, SYGVQD (reference sequence). CDR3 residues: CAPWGGITSATNEKLFF. The CDR3 DNA reads TGCGCCCCATGGGGGGGTATCACTTCTGCAACTAATGAAAAACTGTTTTTT.

This clone occurred a few times. The rearrangement links TRBV18 to TRBJ2-7, with D perhaps TRBD1 (5 bases). The CDR3 has 13 residues. V gave up 3 bases and J gave up 6 bases, with 12 bases separating them. Germline V gene data show CDR1 as KGHSH and CDR2 as LQKENI. CDR3 sequence reads: CASSPEQGGEQYV. In DNA form, the CDR3 reads TGTGCCAGCTCACCGGAGCAGGGTGGCGAGCAGTACGTC.

This clone was found once. This chain joins TRBV7-9 and TRBJ2-3, with a possible D match to TRBD1 (5 bases). Trimming removed 6 bases at V and 0 bases at J, with 16 bases between. The germline V gene encodes CDR1 SEHNR and CDR2 FQNEAQ (reference sequence). The CDR3 has 16 amino acids. The CDR3 sequence: CASSSVTVTSTDTQYF. The CDR3 DNA reads as TGTGCCAGCAGTTCCGTGACAGTCACTAGCACAGATACGCAGTATTTT.